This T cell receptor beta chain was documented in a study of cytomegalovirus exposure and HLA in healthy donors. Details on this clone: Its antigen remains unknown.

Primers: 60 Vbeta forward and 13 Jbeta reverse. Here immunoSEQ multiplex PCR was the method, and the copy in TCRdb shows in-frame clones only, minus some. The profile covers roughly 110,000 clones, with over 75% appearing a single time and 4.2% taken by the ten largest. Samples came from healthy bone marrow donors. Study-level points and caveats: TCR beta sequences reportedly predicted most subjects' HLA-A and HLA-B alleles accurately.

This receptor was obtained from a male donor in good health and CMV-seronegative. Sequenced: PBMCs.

In DNA form, the CDR3 reads TGCGCCAGCAGCCTCGGTAGCACCGGGGAGCTGTTTTTT. It translates to CASSLGSTGELFF. The chain is built from TRBV4-1 and TRBJ2-2; no clear D gene. From germline, CDR1 is MGHRA and CDR2 YSYEKL. Trimming took 4 bases from V and 4 from J, leaving 7 bases between them. This CDR3 has 13 amino acids.